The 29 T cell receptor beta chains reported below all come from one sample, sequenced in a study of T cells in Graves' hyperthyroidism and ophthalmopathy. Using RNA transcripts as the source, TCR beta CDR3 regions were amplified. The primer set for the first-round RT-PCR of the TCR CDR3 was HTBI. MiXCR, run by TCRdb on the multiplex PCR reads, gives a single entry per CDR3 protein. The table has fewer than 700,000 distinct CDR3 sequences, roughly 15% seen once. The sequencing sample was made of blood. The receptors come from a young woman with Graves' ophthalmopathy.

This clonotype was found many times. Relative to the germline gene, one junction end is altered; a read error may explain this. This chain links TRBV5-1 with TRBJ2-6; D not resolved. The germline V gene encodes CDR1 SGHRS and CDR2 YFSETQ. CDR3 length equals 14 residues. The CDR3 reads CASSLGSGANVLTF. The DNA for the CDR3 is TGTGCCAGCAGTTTGGGGTCCGGGGCCAACGTCCTGACTTTC.

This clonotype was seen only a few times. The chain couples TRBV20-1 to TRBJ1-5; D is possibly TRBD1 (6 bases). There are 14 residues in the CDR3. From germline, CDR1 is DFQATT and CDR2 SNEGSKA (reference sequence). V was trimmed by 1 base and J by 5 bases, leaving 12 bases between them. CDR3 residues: CSARAGTKDQPQHF. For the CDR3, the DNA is TGCAGTGCTAGAGCGGGGACAAAAGATCAGCCCCAGCATTTT.

The CDR3 sequence is CSARESRAKNIQYF. The CDR3 DNA sequence: TGCAGTGCTAGAGAAAGCCGGGCCAAAAACATTCAGTACTTC. The rearrangement joins TRBV20-1 to TRBJ2-4; D remains ambiguous. Trimming took 0 bases from V and 1 from J, leaving 7 bases between them. CDR1 DFQATT and CDR2 SNEGSKA come from the germline V gene (reference sequence). The CDR3 loop spans 14 amino acids.

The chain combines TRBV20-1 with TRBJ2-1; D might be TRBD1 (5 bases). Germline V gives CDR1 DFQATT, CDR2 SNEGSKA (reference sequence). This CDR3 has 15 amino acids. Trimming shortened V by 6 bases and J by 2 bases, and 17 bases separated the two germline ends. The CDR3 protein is CSAHDRLGAYNEQFF. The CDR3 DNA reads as TGCAGTGCCCACGACCGCCTAGGGGCCTACAATGAGCAGTTCTTC.

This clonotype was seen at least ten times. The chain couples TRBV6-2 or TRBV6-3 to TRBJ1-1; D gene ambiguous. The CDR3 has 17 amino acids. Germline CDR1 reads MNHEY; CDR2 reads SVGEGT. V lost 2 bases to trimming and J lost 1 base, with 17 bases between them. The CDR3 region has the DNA TGTGCCAGCAGTTACCTGGTTCCCTCCCTCTCGAACACTGAAGCTTTCTTT. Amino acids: CASSYLVPSLSNTEAFF.

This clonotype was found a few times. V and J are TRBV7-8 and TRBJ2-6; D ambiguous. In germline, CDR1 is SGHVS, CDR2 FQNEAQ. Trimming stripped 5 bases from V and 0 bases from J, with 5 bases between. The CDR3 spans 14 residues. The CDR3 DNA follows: TGTGCCAGCAGCCCGCACTCTGGGGCCAACGTCCTGACTTTC. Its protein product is CASSPHSGANVLTF.

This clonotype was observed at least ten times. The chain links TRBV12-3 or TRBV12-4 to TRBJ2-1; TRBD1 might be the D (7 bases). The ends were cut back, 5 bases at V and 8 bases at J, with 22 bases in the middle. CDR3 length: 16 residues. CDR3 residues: CASSPWDLVGGHEQFF. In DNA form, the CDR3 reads TGTGCCAGCAGTCCGTGGGACTTGGTAGGGGGCCATGAGCAGTTCTTC.

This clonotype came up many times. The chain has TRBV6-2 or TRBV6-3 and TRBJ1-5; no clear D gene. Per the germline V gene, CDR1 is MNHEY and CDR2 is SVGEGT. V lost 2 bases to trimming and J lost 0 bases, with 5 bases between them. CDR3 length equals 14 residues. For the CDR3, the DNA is TGTGCCAGCAGTTACGGCTCTAGCAATCAGCCCCAGCATTTT. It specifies CASSYGSSNQPQHF.

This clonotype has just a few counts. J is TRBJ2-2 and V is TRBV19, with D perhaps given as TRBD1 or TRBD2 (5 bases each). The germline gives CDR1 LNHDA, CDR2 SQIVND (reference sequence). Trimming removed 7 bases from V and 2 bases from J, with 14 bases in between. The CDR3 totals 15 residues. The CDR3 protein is CASTRGLDNTGELFF. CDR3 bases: TGTGCCAGTACGAGGGGCCTCGATAACACCGGGGAGCTGTTTTTT.

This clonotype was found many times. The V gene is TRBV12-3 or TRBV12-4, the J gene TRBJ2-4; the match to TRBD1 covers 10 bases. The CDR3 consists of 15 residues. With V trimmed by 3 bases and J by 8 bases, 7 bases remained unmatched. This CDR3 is CASSFSTGGADIQYF. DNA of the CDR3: TGTGCCAGCAGTTTTTCGACAGGGGGCGCGGACATTCAGTACTTC.

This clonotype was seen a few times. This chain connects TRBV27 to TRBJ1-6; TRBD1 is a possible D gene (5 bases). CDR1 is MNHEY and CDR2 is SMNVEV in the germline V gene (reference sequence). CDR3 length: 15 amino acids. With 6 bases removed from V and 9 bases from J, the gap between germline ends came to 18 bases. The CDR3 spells CASRETGYGSSPLHF. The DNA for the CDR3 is TGTGCCAGCAGGGAAACAGGTTACGGAAGTTCACCCCTCCACTTT.

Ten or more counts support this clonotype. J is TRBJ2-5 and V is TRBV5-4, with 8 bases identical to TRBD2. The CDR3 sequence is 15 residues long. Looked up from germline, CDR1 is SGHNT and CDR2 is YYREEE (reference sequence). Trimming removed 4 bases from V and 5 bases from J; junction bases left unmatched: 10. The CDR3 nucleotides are TGTGCCAGCAGCCTGAGCGGGAGTGGGGAGGAGACCCAGTACTTC. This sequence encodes CASSLSGSGEETQYF.

CDR3 sequence (DNA): TGCGCCAGCAGCTCGATGGGACTAGCGGGGGCCTCCTACAATGAGCAGTTCTTC. Its protein is CASSSMGLAGASYNEQFF. The chain joins TRBV5-1 to TRBJ2-1, with 14 positions matching TRBD2. This CDR3 is built from 18 residues. Per germline, CDR1 SGHRS and CDR2 YFSETQ. With V trimmed by 3 bases and J by 0 bases, 5 bases remained unmatched. The full variable domain, rest sourced from reference TRBV5-1 and TRBJ2-1, is KAGVTQTPRYLIKTRGQQVTLSCSPISGHRSVSWYQQTPGQGLQFLFEYFSETQRNKGNFPGRFSGRQFSNSRSEMNVSTLELGDSALYLCASSSMGLAGASYNEQFFGPGTRLTVL.

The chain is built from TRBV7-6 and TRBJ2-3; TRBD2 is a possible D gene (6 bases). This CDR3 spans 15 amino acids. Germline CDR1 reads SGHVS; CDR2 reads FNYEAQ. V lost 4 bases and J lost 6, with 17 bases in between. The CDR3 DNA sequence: TGTGCCAGCAGCTCGGGACTCCAAAAAGGGGATACGCAGTATTTT. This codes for CASSSGLQKGDTQYF. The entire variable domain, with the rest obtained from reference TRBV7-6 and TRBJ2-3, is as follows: GAGVSQSPRYKVTKRGQDVALRCDPISGHVSLYWYRQALGQGPEFLTYFNYEAQQDKSGLPNDRFSAERPEGSISTLTIQRTEQRDSAMYRCASSSGLQKGDTQYFGPGTRLTVL.

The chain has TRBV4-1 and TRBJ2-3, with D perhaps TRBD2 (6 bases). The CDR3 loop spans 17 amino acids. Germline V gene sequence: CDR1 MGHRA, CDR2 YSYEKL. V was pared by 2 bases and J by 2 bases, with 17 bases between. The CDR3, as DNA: TGCGCCAGCAGCCAACCAGGGCGGGATAGGGTCACAGATACGCAGTATTTT. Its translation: CASSQPGRDRVTDTQYF.

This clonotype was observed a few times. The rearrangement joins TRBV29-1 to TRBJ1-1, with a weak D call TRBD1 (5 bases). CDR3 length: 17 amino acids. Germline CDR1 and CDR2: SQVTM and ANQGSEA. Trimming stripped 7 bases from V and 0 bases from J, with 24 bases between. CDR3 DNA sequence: TGCAGCGGGGGGGAAGGGATAAACCTTTTTTTGAACACTGAAGCTTTCTTT. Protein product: CSGGEGINLFLNTEAFF.

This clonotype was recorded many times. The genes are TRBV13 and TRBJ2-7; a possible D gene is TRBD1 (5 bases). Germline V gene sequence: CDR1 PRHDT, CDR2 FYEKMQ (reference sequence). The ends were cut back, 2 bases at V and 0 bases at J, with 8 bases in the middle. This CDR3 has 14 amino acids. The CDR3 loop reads CASSLKGNSYEQYF. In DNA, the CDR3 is TGTGCCAGCAGCTTAAAGGGGAACTCCTACGAGCAGTACTTC.

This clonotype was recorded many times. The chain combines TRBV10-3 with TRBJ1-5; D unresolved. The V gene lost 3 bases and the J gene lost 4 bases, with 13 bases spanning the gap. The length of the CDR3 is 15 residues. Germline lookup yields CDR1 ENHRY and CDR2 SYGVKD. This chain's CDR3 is CAISDFSGPNQPQHF. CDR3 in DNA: TGTGCCATCAGTGATTTTTCGGGTCCGAATCAGCCCCAGCATTTT.

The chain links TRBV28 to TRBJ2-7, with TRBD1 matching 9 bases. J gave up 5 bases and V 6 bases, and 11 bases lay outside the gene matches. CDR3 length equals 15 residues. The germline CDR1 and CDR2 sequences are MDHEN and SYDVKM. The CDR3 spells CASSRPGQGVDEQYF. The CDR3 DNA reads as TGTGCCAGCAGCCGGCCGGGACAGGGTGTGGACGAGCAGTACTTC.

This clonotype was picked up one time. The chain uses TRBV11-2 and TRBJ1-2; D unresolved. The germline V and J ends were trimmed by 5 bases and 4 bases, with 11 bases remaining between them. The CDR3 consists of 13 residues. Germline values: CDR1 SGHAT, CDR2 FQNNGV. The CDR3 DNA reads TGTGCCAGCAGCCTGACGAGCATCTATGGCTACACCTTC. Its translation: CASSLTSIYGYTF.

The CDR3 loop reads CSARGRDRGRGDTQYF. As DNA, the CDR3 is TGCAGTGCTAGAGGTCGGGACAGGGGGCGCGGGGATACGCAGTATTTT. J is TRBJ2-3 and V is TRBV20-1; 12 bases agree with TRBD1. Germline V gene lookup returns CDR1 DFQATT and CDR2 SNEGSKA (reference sequence). V gave up 1 base and J gave up 6 bases; unmatched junction bases: 8. The CDR3 has 16 amino acids.

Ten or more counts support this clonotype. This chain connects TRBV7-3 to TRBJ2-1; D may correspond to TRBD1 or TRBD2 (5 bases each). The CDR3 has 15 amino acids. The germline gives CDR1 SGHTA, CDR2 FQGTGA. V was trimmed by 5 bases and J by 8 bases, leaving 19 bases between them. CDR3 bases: TGTGCCAGCAGCGCCTGGGGGTCTAGTAGCGATGAGCAGTTCTTC. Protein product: CASSAWGSSSDEQFF.

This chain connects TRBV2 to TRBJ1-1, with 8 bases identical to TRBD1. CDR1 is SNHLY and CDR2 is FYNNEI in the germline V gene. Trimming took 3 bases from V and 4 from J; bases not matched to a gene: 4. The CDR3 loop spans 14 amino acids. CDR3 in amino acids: CASSDRQGPTEAFF. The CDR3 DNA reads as TGTGCCAGCAGTGATCGACAGGGGCCCACTGAAGCTTTCTTT.

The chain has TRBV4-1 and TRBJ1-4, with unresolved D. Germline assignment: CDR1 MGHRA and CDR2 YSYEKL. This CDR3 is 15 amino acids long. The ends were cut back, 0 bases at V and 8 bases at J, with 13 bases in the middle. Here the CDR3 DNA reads TGCGCCAGCAGCCAAGAGAGCAACTCCGGGGAAAAACTGTTTTTT. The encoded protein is CASSQESNSGEKLFF.

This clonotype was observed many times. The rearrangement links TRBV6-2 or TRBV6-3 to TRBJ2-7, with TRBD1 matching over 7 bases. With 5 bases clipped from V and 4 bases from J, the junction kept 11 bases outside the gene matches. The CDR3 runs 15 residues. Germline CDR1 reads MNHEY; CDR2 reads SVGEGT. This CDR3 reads CASSRRRQGRYEQYF. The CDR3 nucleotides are TGTGCCAGCAGTCGCCGTAGACAGGGAAGGTACGAGCAGTACTTC.

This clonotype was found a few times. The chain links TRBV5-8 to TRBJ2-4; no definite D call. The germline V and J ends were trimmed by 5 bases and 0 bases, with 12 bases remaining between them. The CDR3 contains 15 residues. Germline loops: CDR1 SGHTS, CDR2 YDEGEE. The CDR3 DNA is TGTGCCAGCAGGCCTCCGCTAGTAGCCAAAAACATTCAGTACTTC. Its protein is CASRPPLVAKNIQYF.

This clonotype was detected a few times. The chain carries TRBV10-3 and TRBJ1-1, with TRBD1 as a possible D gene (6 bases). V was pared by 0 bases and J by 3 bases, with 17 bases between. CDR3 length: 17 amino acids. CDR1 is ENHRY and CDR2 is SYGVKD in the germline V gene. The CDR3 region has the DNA TGTGCCATCAGTGAGTCGATGGGGGGGGGCGCTGACACTGAAGCTTTCTTT. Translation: CAISESMGGGADTEAFF.

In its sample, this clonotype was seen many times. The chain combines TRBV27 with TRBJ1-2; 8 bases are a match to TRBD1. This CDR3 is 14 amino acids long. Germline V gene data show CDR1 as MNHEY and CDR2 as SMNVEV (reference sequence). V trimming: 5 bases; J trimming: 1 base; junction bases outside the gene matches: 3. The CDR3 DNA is TGTGCCAGCAGTGGGACAGGCGATAACTATGGCTACACCTTC. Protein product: CASSGTGDNYGYTF.

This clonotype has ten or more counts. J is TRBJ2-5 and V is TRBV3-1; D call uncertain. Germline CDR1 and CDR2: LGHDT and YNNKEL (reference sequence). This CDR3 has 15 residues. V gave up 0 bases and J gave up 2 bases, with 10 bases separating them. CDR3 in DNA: TGTGCCAGCAGCCAAGAGTGGGCGTCTCAAGAGACCCAGTACTTC. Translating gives CASSQEWASQETQYF.